This T cell receptor (beta chain) was identified in a study of T cell responses to AZD1222 COVID-19 vaccine. Study-wide results and caveats: Seropositive AZD1222 recipients at baseline numbered only six or seven.

TCRdb's copy holds only in-frame clones and misses some; the assay was immunoSEQ multiplex PCR. Of about 120,000 clones in the sample, about 92% were seen once. CDR1 and CDR2 (germline): SGHTA, FQGNSA. Trimming pared 1 base from V and 1 base from J, leaving 11 bases between. This CDR3 comprises 16 residues. Ten or more counts support this clone. Antigen specificity is unknown. The source material was peripheral blood, sampled 28 days after the second AZD1222 dose. This chain connects TRBV7-2 to TRBJ1-5, with a weak D call TRBD1 (6 bases). The clonotype comes from an adult who received the AZD1222 COVID-19 vaccine. The CDR3 nucleotides are TGTGCCAGCAGCTTAGTGGGGGGGCAGAGCAATCAGCCCCAGCATTTT. This sequence encodes CASSLVGGQSNQPQHF. Together with reference TRBV7-2 and TRBJ1-5, the CDR3 gives the full variable domain: GAGVSQSPSNKVTEKGKDVELRCDPISGHTALYWYRQSLGQGLEFLIYFQGNSAPDKSGLPSDRFSAERTGGSVSTLTIQRTQQEDSAVYLCASSLVGGQSNQPQHFGDGTRLSIL.